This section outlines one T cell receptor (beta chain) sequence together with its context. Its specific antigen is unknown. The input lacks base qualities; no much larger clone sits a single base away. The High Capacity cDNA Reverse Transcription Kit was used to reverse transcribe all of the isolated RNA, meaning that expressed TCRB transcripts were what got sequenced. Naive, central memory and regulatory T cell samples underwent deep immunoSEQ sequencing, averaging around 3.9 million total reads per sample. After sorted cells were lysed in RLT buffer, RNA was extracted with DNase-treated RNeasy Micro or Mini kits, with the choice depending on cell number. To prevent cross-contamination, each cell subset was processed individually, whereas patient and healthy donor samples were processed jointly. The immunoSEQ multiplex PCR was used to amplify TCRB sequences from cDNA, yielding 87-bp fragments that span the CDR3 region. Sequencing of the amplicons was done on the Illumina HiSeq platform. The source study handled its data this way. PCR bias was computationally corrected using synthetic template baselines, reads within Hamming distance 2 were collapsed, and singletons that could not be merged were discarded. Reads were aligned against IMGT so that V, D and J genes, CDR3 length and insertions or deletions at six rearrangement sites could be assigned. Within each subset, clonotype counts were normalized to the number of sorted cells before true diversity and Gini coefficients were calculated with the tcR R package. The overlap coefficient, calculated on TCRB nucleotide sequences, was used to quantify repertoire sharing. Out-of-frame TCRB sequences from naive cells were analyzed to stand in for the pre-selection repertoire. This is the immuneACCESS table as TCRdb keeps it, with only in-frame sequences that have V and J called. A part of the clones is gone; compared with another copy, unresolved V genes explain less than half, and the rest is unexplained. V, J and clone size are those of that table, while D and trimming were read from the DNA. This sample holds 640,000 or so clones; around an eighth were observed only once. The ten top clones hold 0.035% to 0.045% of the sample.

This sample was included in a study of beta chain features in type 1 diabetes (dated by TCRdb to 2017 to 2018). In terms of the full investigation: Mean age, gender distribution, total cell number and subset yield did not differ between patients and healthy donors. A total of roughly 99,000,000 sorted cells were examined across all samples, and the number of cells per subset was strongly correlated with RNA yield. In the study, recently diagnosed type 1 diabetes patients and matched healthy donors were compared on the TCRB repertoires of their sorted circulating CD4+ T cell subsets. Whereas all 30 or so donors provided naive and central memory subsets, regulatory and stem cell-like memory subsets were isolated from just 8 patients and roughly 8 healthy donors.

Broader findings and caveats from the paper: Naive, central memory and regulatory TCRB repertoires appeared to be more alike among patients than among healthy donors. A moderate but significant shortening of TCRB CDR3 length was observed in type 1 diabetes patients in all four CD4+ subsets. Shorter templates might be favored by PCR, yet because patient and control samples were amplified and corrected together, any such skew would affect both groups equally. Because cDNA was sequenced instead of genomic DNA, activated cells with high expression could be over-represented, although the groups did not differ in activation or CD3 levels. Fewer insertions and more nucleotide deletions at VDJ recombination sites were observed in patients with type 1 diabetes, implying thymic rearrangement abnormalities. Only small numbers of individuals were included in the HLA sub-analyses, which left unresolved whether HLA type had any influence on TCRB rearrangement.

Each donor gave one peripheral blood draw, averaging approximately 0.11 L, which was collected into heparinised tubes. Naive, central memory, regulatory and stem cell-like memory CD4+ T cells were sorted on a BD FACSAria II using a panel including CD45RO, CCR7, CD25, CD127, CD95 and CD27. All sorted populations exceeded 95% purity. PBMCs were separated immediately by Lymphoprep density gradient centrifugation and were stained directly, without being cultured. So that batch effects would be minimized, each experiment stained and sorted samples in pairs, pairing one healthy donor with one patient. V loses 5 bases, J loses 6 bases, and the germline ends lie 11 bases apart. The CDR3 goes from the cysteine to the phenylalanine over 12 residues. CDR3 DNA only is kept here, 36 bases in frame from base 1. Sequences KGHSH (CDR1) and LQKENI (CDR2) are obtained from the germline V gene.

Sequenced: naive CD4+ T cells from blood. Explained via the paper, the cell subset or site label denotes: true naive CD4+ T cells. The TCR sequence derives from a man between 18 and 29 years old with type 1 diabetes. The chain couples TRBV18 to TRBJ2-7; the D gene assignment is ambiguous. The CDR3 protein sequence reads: CASSSSDGEQYF. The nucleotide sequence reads TGTGCCAGCTCATCATCGGACGGCGAGCAGTACTTC. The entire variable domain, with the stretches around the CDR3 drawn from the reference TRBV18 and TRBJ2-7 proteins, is NAGVMQNPRHLVRRRGQEARLRCSPMKGHSHVYWYRQLPEEGLKFMVYLQKENIIDESGMPKERFSAEFPKEGPSILRIQQVVRGDSAAYFCASSSSDGEQYFGPGTRLTVT.